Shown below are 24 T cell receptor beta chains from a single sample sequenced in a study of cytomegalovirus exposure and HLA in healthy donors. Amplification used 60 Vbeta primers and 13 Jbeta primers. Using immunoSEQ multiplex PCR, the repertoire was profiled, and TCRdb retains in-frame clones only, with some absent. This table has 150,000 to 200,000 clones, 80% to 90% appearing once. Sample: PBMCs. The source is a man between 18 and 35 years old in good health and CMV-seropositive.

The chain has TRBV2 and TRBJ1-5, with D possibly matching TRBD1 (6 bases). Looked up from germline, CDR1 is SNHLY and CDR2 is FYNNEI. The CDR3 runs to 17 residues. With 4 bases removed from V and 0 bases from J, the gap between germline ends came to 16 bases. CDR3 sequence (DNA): TGTGCCAGCAGTGCGGAAACAGGGATGTATAGCAATCAGCCCCAGCATTTT. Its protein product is CASSAETGMYSNQPQHF.

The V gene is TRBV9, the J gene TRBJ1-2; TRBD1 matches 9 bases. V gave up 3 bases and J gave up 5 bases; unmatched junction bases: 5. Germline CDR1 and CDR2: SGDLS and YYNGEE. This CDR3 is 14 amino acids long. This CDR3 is CASSAWDRAYGYTF. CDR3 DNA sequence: TGTGCCAGCAGCGCATGGGACAGGGCGTATGGCTACACCTTC.

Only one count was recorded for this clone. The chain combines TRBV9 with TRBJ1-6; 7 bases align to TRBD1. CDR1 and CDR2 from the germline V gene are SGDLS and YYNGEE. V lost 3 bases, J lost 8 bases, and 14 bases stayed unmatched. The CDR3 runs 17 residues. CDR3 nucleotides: TGTGCCAGCAGCGAACTAAGAGGAGACAGGGTAGATTCACCCCTCCACTTT. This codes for CASSELRGDRVDSPLHF.

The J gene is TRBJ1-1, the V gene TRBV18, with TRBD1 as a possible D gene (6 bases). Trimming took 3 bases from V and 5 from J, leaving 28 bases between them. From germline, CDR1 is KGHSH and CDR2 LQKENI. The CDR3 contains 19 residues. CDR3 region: CASSPLNTGKDGLGTEAFF. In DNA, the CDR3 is TGTGCCAGCTCACCCCTCAATACAGGGAAGGATGGTTTAGGGACTGAAGCTTTCTTT.

CDR3 loop: CASSLRAGLSTEAFF. For the CDR3, the DNA is TGTGCCAGCAGCTTAAGGGCAGGGCTGAGCACTGAAGCTTTCTTT. This chain uses TRBV7-2 with TRBJ1-1, with a tentative D call TRBD1 (5 bases). The CDR3 runs 15 residues. V was cut by 2 bases and J by 4 bases, with 14 bases left in between. CDR1 SGHTA and CDR2 FQGNSA come from the germline V gene.

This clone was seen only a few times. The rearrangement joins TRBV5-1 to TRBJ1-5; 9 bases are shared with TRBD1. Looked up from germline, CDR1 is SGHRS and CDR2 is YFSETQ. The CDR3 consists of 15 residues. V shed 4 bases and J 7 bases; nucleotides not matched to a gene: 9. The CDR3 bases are TGCGCCAGCAGCGTAAATACAGGGGGCGGGCAGCCCCAGCATTTT. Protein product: CASSVNTGGGQPQHF.

The DNA of the CDR3 is TGTGCCAGCAGTGACCTAGGCTACGAGCAGTACTTC. It is translated as CASSDLGYEQYF. The rearrangement joins TRBV25-1 to TRBJ2-7; the D is unclear. This CDR3 spans 12 amino acids. V was shortened by 3 bases and J by 3 bases, with 6 bases between the two germline ends. Per the germline V gene, CDR1 is MGHDK and CDR2 is SYGVNS.

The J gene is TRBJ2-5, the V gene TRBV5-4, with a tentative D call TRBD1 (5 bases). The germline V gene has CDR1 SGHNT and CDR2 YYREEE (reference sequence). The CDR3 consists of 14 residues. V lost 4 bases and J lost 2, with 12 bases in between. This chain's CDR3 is CASSPDRAQETQYF. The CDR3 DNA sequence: TGTGCCAGCAGCCCTGACAGAGCGCAAGAGACCCAGTACTTC.

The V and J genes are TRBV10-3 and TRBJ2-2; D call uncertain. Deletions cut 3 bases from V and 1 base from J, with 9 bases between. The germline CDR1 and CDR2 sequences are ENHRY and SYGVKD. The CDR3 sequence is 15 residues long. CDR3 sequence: CAISEIAMNTGELFF. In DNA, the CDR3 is TGTGCCATCAGTGAAATAGCCATGAACACCGGGGAGCTGTTTTTT.

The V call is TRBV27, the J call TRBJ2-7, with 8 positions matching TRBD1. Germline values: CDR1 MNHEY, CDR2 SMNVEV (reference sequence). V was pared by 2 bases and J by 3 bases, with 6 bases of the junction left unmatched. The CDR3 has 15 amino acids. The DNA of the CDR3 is TGTGCCAGCAGTTTAGAGGCAGGGGGCATCTACGAGCAGTACTTC. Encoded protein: CASSLEAGGIYEQYF.

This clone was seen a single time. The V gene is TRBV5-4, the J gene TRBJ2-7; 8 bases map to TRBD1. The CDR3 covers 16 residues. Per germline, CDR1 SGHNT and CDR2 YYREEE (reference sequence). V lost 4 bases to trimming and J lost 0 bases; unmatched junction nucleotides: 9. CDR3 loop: CASSRGQGQSSYEQYF. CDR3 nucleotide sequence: TGTGCCAGCAGCCGAGGACAGGGCCAAAGCTCCTACGAGCAGTACTTC. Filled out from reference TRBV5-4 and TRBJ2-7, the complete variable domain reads ETGVTQSPTHLIKTRGQQVTLRCSSQSGHNTVSWYQQALGQGPQFIFQYYREEENGRGNFPPRFSGLQFPNYSSELNVNALELDDSALYLCASSRGQGQSSYEQYFGPGTRLTVT.

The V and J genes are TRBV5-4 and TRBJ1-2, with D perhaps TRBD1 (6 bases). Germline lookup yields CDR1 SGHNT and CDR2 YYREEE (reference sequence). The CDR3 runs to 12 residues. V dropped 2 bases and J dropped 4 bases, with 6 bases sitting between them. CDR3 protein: CASSLQGYGYTF. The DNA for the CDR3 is TGTGCCAGCAGCTTACAGGGCTATGGCTACACCTTC.

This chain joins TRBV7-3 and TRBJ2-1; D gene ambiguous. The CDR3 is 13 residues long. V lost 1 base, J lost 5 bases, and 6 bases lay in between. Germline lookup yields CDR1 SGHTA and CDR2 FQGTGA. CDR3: CASSLISNNEQFF. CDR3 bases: TGTGCCAGCAGCTTAATTAGTAACAATGAGCAGTTCTTC.

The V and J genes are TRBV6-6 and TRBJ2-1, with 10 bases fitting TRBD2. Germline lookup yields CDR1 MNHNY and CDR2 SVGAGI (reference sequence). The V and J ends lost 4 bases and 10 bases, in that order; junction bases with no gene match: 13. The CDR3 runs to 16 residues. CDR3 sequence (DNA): TGTGCCAGCAGTTCAGCTAGCGGGGGTCAAATCGGGGAGCAGTTCTTC. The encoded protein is CASSSASGGQIGEQFF.

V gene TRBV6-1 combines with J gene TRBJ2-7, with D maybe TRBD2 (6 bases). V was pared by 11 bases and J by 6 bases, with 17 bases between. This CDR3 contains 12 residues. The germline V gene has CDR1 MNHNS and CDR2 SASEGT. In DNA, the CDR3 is TGTGCCGGCCGAGGCGGCGGGACCGAGCAGTACTTC. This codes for CAGRGGGTEQYF.

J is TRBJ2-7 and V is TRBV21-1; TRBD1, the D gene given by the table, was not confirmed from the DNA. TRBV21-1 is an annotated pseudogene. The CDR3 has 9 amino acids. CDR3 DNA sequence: TGTGCCCCCACCTACGAGCAGTACTTC. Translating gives CAPTYEQYF.

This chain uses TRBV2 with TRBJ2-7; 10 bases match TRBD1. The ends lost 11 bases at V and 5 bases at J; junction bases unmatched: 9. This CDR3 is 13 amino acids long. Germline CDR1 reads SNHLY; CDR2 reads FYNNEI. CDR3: CALGGTGVHEQYF. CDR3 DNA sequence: TGTGCCCTAGGGGGGACAGGGGTACACGAGCAGTACTTC. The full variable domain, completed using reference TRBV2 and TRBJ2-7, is EPEVTQTPSHQVTQMGQEVILRCVPISNHLYFYWYRQILGQKVEFLVSFYNNEISEKSEIFDDQFSVERPDGSNFTLKIRSTKLEDSAMYFCALGGTGVHEQYFGPGTRLTVT.

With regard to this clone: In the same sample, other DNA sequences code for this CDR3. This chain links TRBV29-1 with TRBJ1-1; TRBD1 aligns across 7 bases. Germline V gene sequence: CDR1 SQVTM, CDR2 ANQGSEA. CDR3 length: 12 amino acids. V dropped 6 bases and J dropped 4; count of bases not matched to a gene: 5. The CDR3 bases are TGCAGCGTCGCAAGACAGGGCACTGAAGCTTTCTTT. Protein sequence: CSVARQGTEAFF. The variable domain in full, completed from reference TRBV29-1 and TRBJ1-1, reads SAVISQKPSRDICQRGTSLTIQCQVDSQVTMMFWYRQQPGQSLTLIATANQGSEATYESGFVIDKFPISRPNLTFSTLTVSNMSPEDSSIYLCSVARQGTEAFFGQGTRLTVV.

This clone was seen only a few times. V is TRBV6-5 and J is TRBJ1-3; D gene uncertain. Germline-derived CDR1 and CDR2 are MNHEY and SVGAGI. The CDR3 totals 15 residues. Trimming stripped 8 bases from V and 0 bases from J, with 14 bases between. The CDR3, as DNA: TGTGCCAGCGCGTTACGTCACAGCTCTGGAAACACCATATATTTT. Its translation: CASALRHSSGNTIYF.

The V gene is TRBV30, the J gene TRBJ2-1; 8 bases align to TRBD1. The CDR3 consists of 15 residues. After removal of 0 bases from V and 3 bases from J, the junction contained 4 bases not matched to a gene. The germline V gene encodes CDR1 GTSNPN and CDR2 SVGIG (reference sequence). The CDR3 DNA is TGTGCCTGGAGTGTACTGGACAGGGACTACAATGAGCAGTTCTTC. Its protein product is CAWSVLDRDYNEQFF.

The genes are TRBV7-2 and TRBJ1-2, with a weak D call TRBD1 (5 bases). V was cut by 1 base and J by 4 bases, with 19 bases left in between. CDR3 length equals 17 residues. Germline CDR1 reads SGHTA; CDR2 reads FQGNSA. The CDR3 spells CASSLVGATDFGYGYTF. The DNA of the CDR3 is TGTGCCAGCAGCTTAGTAGGGGCCACCGACTTTGGCTATGGCTACACCTTC. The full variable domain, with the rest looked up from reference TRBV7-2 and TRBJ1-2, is GAGVSQSPSNKVTEKGKDVELRCDPISGHTALYWYRQSLGQGLEFLIYFQGNSAPDKSGLPSDRFSAERTGGSVSTLTIQRTQQEDSAVYLCASSLVGATDFGYGYTFGSGTRLTVV.

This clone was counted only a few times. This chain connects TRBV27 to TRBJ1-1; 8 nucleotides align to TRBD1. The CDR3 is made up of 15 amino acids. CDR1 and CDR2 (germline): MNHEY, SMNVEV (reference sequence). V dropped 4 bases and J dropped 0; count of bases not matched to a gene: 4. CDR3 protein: CASSSRTGLNTEAFF. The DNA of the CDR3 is TGTGCCAGCAGTTCCCGGACAGGGCTGAACACTGAAGCTTTCTTT.

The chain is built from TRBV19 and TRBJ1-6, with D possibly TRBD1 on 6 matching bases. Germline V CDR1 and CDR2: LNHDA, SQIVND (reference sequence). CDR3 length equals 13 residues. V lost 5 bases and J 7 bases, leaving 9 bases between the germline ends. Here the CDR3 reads CASSFQGNSPLHF. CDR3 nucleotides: TGTGCCAGTAGTTTCCAGGGGAATTCACCCCTCCACTTT.

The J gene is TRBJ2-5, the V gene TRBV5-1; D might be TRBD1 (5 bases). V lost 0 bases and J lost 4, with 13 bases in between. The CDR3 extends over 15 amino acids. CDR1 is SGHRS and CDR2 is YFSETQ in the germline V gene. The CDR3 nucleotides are TGCGCCAGCAGCTTGGGGACCGGTCAGGGAGAGACCCAGTACTTC. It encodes CASSLGTGQGETQYF.